Following are 14 T cell receptor beta chains from one sample sequenced in a study of CD8+CD57+ T cells in acquired aplastic anemia. Genomic DNA was employed as the template in profiling TCR beta VDJ and CDR3. TCRdb passed the reads through MiXCR, listing each CDR3 protein once. The data show some 160,000 distinct CDR3 sequences, with less than 60% seen just once and 2.5% to 4% held by the top ten. It was patients with CD8+CD57+ cell expansion by flow cytometry who were chosen for sequencing. Sequences were obtained from sorted CD4+, CD8+, or CD8+CD57+ T cells (not recorded which) from PBMCs. These receptors all stem from a human donor with aplastic anemia.

A note on this clonotype: A much larger clone is a single base away; this may be a read error. The CDR3 region is CASSTDRQSQETQYF. In DNA, the CDR3 is TGCGCCAGCAGCACTGACAGGCAGAGTCAAGAGACCCAGTACTTC. The V and J genes are TRBV5-1 and TRBJ2-5, with a possible D match to TRBD1 (6 bases). The CDR3 consists of 15 residues. V gave up 4 bases and J gave up 2 bases, with 15 bases separating them. CDR1 is SGHRS, CDR2 YFSETQ, per germline.

The chain recombines TRBV7-3 with TRBJ2-3; the match to TRBD2 covers 10 bases. The CDR3 is 16 amino acids. CDR1 is SGHTA, CDR2 FQGTGA, per germline. With 5 bases clipped from V and 1 base from J, the junction kept 6 bases outside the gene matches. CDR3: CASSPVLAGGTDTQYF. CDR3 in DNA: TGTGCCAGCAGCCCGGTCCTAGCGGGAGGCACAGATACGCAGTATTTT. The full variable domain, completed using reference TRBV7-3 and TRBJ2-3, is GAGVSQTPSNKVTEKGKYVELRCDPISGHTALYWYRQSLGQGPEFLIYFQGTGAADDSGLPNDRFFAVRPEGSVSTLKIQRTERGDSAVYLCASSPVLAGGTDTQYFGPGTRLTVL.

The chain uses TRBV19 and TRBJ2-1; 9 bases are a match to TRBD1. Germline CDR1 is LNHDA and CDR2 is SQIVND (reference sequence). This CDR3 contains 14 residues. J gave up 8 bases and V 4 bases, and 6 bases lay outside the gene matches. The CDR3 loop reads CASSRDREVDEQFF. Written as DNA, the CDR3 is TGTGCCAGTAGTAGGGACAGGGAAGTCGATGAGCAGTTCTTC.

By share, this clonotype counts as medium-sized. V is TRBV29-1 and J is TRBJ1-2, with 7 bases identical to TRBD1. The CDR3 covers 11 residues. With 4 bases clipped from V and 8 bases from J, the junction kept 4 bases outside the gene matches. Per germline, CDR1 SQVTM and CDR2 ANQGSEA. The CDR3 loop reads CSVGGGWGYTF. The CDR3 nucleotides read TGCAGCGTTGGAGGGGGCTGGGGCTACACCTTC.

This clonotype appeared many times. The chain links TRBV27 to TRBJ1-6, with TRBD1 as a possible D gene (5 bases). V lost 5 bases to trimming and J lost 10 bases, with 21 bases between them. The CDR3 runs to 16 residues. CDR1 and CDR2 (germline): MNHEY, SMNVEV (reference sequence). DNA for the CDR3: TGTGCCAGCAGTCCCTCCCTGGGGGGGTCGGGCTCACCCCTCCACTTT. Its translation is CASSPSLGGSGSPLHF.

This clonotype was detected many times. J is TRBJ2-1 and V is TRBV6-1; D is ambiguous. Trimming took 6 bases from V and 3 from J, leaving 9 bases between them. In germline, CDR1 is MNHNS, CDR2 SASEGT. The CDR3 consists of 13 residues. The CDR3 protein is CASSPGGYNEQFF. The CDR3 region has the DNA TGTGCCAGCAGCCCGGGCGGCTACAATGAGCAGTTCTTC.

A remark on this clonotype: A much larger clone sits a single nucleotide away, making a read error possible. The J gene is TRBJ2-7, the V gene TRBV10-3, with D possibly TRBD2 on 7 matching bases. The germline gives CDR1 ENHRY, CDR2 SYGVKD. The CDR3 loop spans 14 amino acids. V lost 5 bases, J lost 6 bases, and 17 bases lay in between. CDR3 in DNA: TGTGCCATCAGTTTCGATAGGGGGGGCATCGAGCAGTACTTC. It codes for CAISFDRGGIEQYF.

This clonotype is medium-sized in the sample. The V gene is TRBV7-2, the J gene TRBJ2-1; 8 bases are shared with TRBD2. Germline lookup yields CDR1 SGHTA and CDR2 FQGNSA. Trimming at V came to 4 bases and at J to 8 bases, leaving 13 bases not matched to a gene. The CDR3 has 16 amino acids. The CDR3 reads CASSWDSGTTGHEQFF. For the CDR3, the DNA is TGTGCCAGCAGCTGGGATAGCGGGACTACGGGGCATGAGCAGTTCTTC.

This clonotype occurred many times. The chain employs TRBV4-3 and TRBJ1-1, with D uncertain. The CDR3 covers 13 residues. Per germline, CDR1 LGHNA and CDR2 YSLEER. Trimming cost V 0 bases and J 5 bases, with 7 bases left between them. The CDR3 region has the DNA TGCGCCAGCAGCCAAGATCCCCGGACTGAAGCTTTCTTT. Protein: CASSQDPRTEAFF.

This clonotype was seen more than once but under ten times. A clone one base away is much larger, so this may be a read error. The genes are TRBV12-3 or TRBV12-4 and TRBJ2-7; either TRBD1 or TRBD2 may fit D (7 bases each). V was pared by 5 bases and J by 2 bases, with 22 bases between. This CDR3 has 17 amino acids. The CDR3 reads CASSHSGGRDSPYEQYF. DNA of the CDR3: TGTGCCAGCAGTCACTCCGGGGGGAGGGACAGCCCCTACGAGCAGTACTTC.

V usage is TRBV11-2 and J usage is TRBJ1-6; the match to TRBD1 covers 11 bases. Looked up from germline, CDR1 is SGHAT and CDR2 is FQNNGV. CDR3 size: 16 residues. V lost 7 bases, J lost 0 bases, and 2 bases stayed unmatched. This chain's CDR3 is CASNGQGASYNSPLHF. For the CDR3, the DNA is TGTGCCAGCAACGGACAGGGGGCCTCCTATAATTCACCCCTCCACTTT.

The chain combines TRBV19 with TRBJ1-5; possibly TRBD1 for D (5 bases). There are 15 residues in the CDR3. V lost 5 bases and J lost 0, with 11 bases in between. Germline V gene lookup returns CDR1 LNHDA and CDR2 SQIVND (reference sequence). The CDR3 DNA reads as TGTGCCAGTAGTCCAGGGACTAGTAGCAATCAGCCCCAGCATTTT. Translating it yields CASSPGTSSNQPQHF.

There are a few counts of this clonotype. The J gene is TRBJ2-5, the V gene TRBV3-1, with TRBD2 matching 11 bases. This CDR3 comprises 16 residues. V gave up 0 bases and J gave up 5 bases; unmatched junction bases: 5. The germline V gene encodes CDR1 LGHDT and CDR2 YNNKEL (reference sequence). CDR3 amino acids: CASSQDTSGSVETQYF. The CDR3 bases are TGTGCCAGCAGCCAAGATACTAGCGGGAGTGTGGAGACCCAGTACTTC.

This clonotype was recorded only once. The rearrangement links TRBV6-4 to TRBJ1-4; TRBD1 might be the D (5 bases). Trimming pared 4 bases from V and 5 bases from J, leaving 8 bases between. Germline CDR1 and CDR2: MRHNA and SNTAGT. The CDR3 runs 13 residues. This chain's CDR3 is CASSADKNEKLFF. The CDR3 coding sequence is TGTGCCAGCAGTGCGGACAAGAATGAAAAACTGTTTTTT.